This entry lists 22 T cell receptor beta chains sequenced from one sample in a study of memory CD4+ T cells and cytomegalovirus serostatus. The assay was immunoSEQ multiplex PCR, and TCRdb's table has in-frame clones only and misses some. The sample shows under 50,000 clones, around three quarters of them seen only once. Single viable CD3+CD4+CD8-CD45RO+ cells were sorted as the memory CD4+ T cells. The source material was memory CD4+ T cells from blood. All receptors derive from an adult in good health and CMV-seronegative.

V gene TRBV5-1 combines with J gene TRBJ2-2; D unresolved. The germline V and J ends were trimmed by 2 bases and 7 bases, with 18 bases remaining between them. There are 16 residues in the CDR3. Germline CDR1 is SGHRS and CDR2 is YFSETQ. The CDR3 sequence is CASSFIEQFFGGELFF. The CDR3 bases are TGCGCCAGCAGCTTCATCGAACAGTTCTTTGGCGGGGAGCTGTTTTTT.

The CDR3 loop reads CASSPIPTGTQNTEAFF. DNA of the CDR3: TGTGCCAGCTCACCCATACCGACAGGGACCCAGAACACTGAAGCTTTCTTT. This chain uses TRBV18 with TRBJ1-1, with TRBD1 identical over 7 bases. CDR1 and CDR2 (germline): KGHSH, LQKENI. J lost 1 base, V lost 3 bases, and 11 bases had no gene match. The CDR3 extends over 17 amino acids.

Comment on this clone: The conserved final phenylalanine or tryptophan is absent from the CDR3, which likely points to a read error. It is unclear where the CDR3 begins or ends on the DNA, so no DNA is shown, and the CDR3 is as TCRdb lists it. The chain uses TRBV10-3 and TRBJ2-7. The CDR3 has 12 residues if both end residues are counted. Germline loops: CDR1 ENHRY, CDR2 SYGVKD. The CDR3 region is CAISESGKIEGI.

The chain couples TRBV6-1 to TRBJ2-5; no clear D. Trimming removed 0 bases at V and 4 bases at J, with 9 bases between. The CDR3 loop spans 14 amino acids. Germline values: CDR1 MNHNS, CDR2 SASEGT. The CDR3 is CASSEARDAETQYF. The CDR3 DNA sequence: TGTGCCAGCAGTGAAGCCCGAGATGCAGAGACCCAGTACTTC.

This chain uses TRBV20-1 with TRBJ1-1; D ambiguous. This CDR3 region has 11 residues. Germline CDR1 reads DFQATT; CDR2 reads SNEGSKA (reference sequence). V lost 4 bases, J lost 7 bases, and 10 bases lay in between. The CDR3 DNA follows: TGCAGTGCTAAGCGGATGGGTGAAGCTTTCTTT. Its translation is CSAKRMGEAFF.

The chain carries TRBV5-1 and TRBJ1-3; 10 nucleotides agree with TRBD1. The V segment lost 4 bases and the J segment 2 bases; nucleotides outside the gene matches: 3. The CDR3 is 15 amino acids. Germline V CDR1 and CDR2: SGHRS, YFSETQ. CDR3: CASSRGTGAGNTIYF. The DNA for the CDR3 is TGCGCCAGCAGCCGGGGGACAGGGGCTGGAAACACCATATATTTT.

The chain couples TRBV5-6 to TRBJ1-4; 11 bases match TRBD1. The CDR3 consists of 16 residues. The V and J ends lost 4 bases and 5 bases, in that order; junction bases with no gene match: 7. CDR1 SGHDT and CDR2 YYEEEE come from the germline V gene. The DNA for the CDR3 is TGTGCCAGCAGCCCAGGGACAGGGGGGCGGAATGAAAAACTGTTTTTT. Translating gives CASSPGTGGRNEKLFF.

The V gene is TRBV6-5, the J gene TRBJ1-1; tentatively, D is TRBD1 (5 bases). V was clipped by 6 bases and J by 3 bases, with 14 bases between them. Germline CDR1 reads MNHEY; CDR2 reads SVGAGI. The CDR3 is 14 residues long. CDR3 sequence (DNA): TGTGCCAGCAGCCCCTTGGGGCCCCACACTGAAGCTTTCTTT. Translated, it gives CASSPLGPHTEAFF.

The chain links TRBV19 to TRBJ2-7; 7 bases are a match to TRBD1. J lost 0 bases, V lost 5 bases, and 7 bases had no gene match. Germline V CDR1 and CDR2: LNHDA, SQIVND (reference sequence). The CDR3 has 15 residues. The DNA for the CDR3 is TGTGCCAGTAGTTCCCCCGGGACAGCCTCCTACGAGCAGTACTTC. Its protein product is CASSSPGTASYEQYF.

The CDR3 loop reads CASSQRGATQYF. CDR3 coding DNA: TGTGCCAGCAGCCAACGAGGTGCTACGCAGTATTTT. J is TRBJ2-3 and V is TRBV4-2; D is unresolved. This CDR3 has 12 amino acids. Trimming stripped 2 bases from V and 8 bases from J, with 8 bases between. CDR1 is LGHNA and CDR2 is YNFKEQ in the germline V gene.

The chain links TRBV7-8 to TRBJ2-2; unclear D gene. V was cut by 5 bases and J by 4 bases, with 5 bases left in between. The CDR3 is 12 residues long. CDR1 and CDR2 (germline): SGHVS, FQNEAQ. Here the CDR3 DNA reads TGTGCCAGCAGCCACTCCACCGGGGAGCTGTTTTTT. It is translated as CASSHSTGELFF. The complete variable domain, with remaining parts taken from reference TRBV7-8 and TRBJ2-2, reads GAGVSQSPRYKVAKRGQDVALRCDPISGHVSLFWYQQALGQGPEFLTYFQNEAQLDKSGLPSDRFFAERPEGSVSTLKIQRTQQEDSAVYLCASSHSTGELFFGEGSRLTVL.

This clone was detected only once. The gene calls are TRBV5-8 and TRBJ1-4, with D possibly being TRBD1 (5 bases). V was trimmed by 2 bases and J by 7 bases, leaving 6 bases between them. CDR3 size: 12 residues. CDR1 and CDR2 (germline): SGHTS, YDEGEE. For the CDR3, the DNA is TGTGCCAGCAGCTTTCAGGGTGAAAAACTGTTTTTT. It encodes CASSFQGEKLFF.

The genes are TRBV6-1 and TRBJ2-1, with D possibly called TRBD1 or TRBD2 (5 bases each). The CDR3 has 16 residues. The V and J ends lost 0 bases and 4 bases respectively, with 13 bases between them. CDR1 and CDR2 (germline): MNHNS, SASEGT. The CDR3 spells CASSEARRWGYNEQFF. In nucleotides, the CDR3 is TGTGCCAGCAGTGAAGCTAGGAGGTGGGGGTACAATGAGCAGTTCTTC.

The chain combines TRBV30 with TRBJ1-4, with a weak D call TRBD1 (6 bases). Per the germline V gene, CDR1 is GTSNPN and CDR2 is SVGIG (reference sequence). The V and J ends lost 0 bases and 3 bases respectively, with 14 bases between them. The length of the CDR3 is 16 residues. The CDR3 DNA sequence: TGTGCCTGGAGTGTACATAGGGGGGTATCTAATGAAAAACTGTTTTTT. It codes for CAWSVHRGVSNEKLFF.

This chain links TRBV7-2 with TRBJ1-1, with 7 bases matching TRBD1. Germline CDR1 SGHTA, CDR2 FQGNSA. The CDR3 totals 15 residues. V trimming: 5 bases; J trimming: 0 bases; junction bases outside the gene matches: 6. In DNA, the CDR3 is TGTGCCAGCAGCGGAACAGGGGCTGTGAACACTGAAGCTTTCTTT. This encodes CASSGTGAVNTEAFF.

CDR3 DNA sequence: TGTGCCAGCAGCCGGACTAGTCCTAAAGAGACCCAGTACTTC. Encoded protein: CASSRTSPKETQYF. The chain joins TRBV7-9 to TRBJ2-5; 7 bases fit TRBD2. The CDR3 is 14 residues long. After removal of 5 bases from V and 3 bases from J, the junction contained 6 bases not matched to a gene. CDR1 is SEHNR, CDR2 FQNEAQ, per germline (reference sequence).

The chain is built from TRBV2 and TRBJ1-1; D gene unclear. The CDR3 runs to 14 residues. The V and J ends lost 5 bases and 4 bases respectively, with 14 bases between them. Germline V lookup: CDR1 SNHLY, CDR2 FYNNEI. The CDR3 DNA reads as TGTGCCAGCAGTACAACTCCCGGAAGCACTGAAGCTTTCTTT. Amino acids: CASSTTPGSTEAFF.

The rearrangement links TRBV30 to TRBJ1-2, with TRBD1 matching over 9 bases. CDR1 GTSNPN and CDR2 SVGIG come from the germline V gene (reference sequence). The ends lost 1 base at V and 8 bases at J; junction bases unmatched: 11. This CDR3 comprises 15 residues. In DNA, the CDR3 is TGTGCCTGGAGTGCCTGGGGACAGGGAACCTCAGGCTACACCTTC. It encodes CAWSAWGQGTSGYTF.

The CDR3 here is CASSIHGTKTNYGYTF. In DNA, the CDR3 is TGTGCCAGTAGTATTCACGGGACAAAAACTAACTATGGCTACACCTTC. The rearrangement links TRBV19 to TRBJ1-2, with D maybe TRBD1 (6 bases). This CDR3 is built from 16 residues. Trimming shortened V by 3 bases and J by 0 bases, and 14 bases separated the two germline ends. Germline V gives CDR1 LNHDA, CDR2 SQIVND (reference sequence).

The rearrangement joins TRBV29-1 to TRBJ2-7, with D unclear. V was shortened by 1 base and J by 0 bases, with 4 bases between the two germline ends. The CDR3 extends over 12 amino acids. The germline V gene has CDR1 SQVTM and CDR2 ANQGSEA. CDR3 sequence: CSVEGYSYEQYF. The CDR3 nucleotides read TGCAGCGTTGAAGGATACTCCTACGAGCAGTACTTC.

The gene calls are TRBV19 and TRBJ1-5; D is possibly TRBD1 (5 bases). The V end lost 3 bases, the J end lost 0 bases, and 21 bases lay between the germline ends. From germline, CDR1 is LNHDA and CDR2 SQIVND (reference sequence). The CDR3 extends over 19 amino acids. This CDR3 is CASSIPPGGVPNSNQPQHF. For the CDR3, the DNA is TGTGCCAGTAGTATCCCCCCGGGGGGGGTTCCTAATAGCAATCAGCCCCAGCATTTT.

The genes are TRBV5-1 and TRBJ1-6; a possible D gene is TRBD1 (5 bases). This CDR3 has 15 residues. V gave up 4 bases and J gave up 4 bases, with 12 bases separating them. Germline CDR1 and CDR2: SGHRS and YFSETQ. The CDR3 loop reads CASSTIQDYNSPLHF. The DNA for the CDR3 is TGCGCCAGCAGCACGATACAGGATTATAATTCACCCCTCCACTTT.